This TCR beta chain was sequenced for a study of CD8+ T cells in alopecia areata. Study-wide results and limits: Resident alphabeta T-cell populations of normal skin are likewise subject to sequencing in scalp samples.

RNA, once extracted, was reverse transcribed into cDNA for use as the sequencing template. Clones were read by immunoSEQ multiplex PCR, and TCRdb kept only the in-frame ones, dropping some. Of around 140,000 clones in the sample, 51% were seen once. The CDR3 length is 14 residues. Germline V gene sequence: CDR1 SQVTM, CDR2 ANQGSEA. Trimming left V 6 bases short and J 1 base short, with 14 bases between. This clone was observed a handful of times. Its target is not known. The sequence came from a human donor with alopecia areata. The sample consisted of CD4+ T cells sorted from blood, taken at week 0. The chain recombines TRBV29-1 with TRBJ2-3; D unresolved. CDR3 bases: TGCAGCGTCGACGACGGAGATGGCACAGATACGCAGTATTTT. Amino acids: CSVDDGDGTDTQYF.